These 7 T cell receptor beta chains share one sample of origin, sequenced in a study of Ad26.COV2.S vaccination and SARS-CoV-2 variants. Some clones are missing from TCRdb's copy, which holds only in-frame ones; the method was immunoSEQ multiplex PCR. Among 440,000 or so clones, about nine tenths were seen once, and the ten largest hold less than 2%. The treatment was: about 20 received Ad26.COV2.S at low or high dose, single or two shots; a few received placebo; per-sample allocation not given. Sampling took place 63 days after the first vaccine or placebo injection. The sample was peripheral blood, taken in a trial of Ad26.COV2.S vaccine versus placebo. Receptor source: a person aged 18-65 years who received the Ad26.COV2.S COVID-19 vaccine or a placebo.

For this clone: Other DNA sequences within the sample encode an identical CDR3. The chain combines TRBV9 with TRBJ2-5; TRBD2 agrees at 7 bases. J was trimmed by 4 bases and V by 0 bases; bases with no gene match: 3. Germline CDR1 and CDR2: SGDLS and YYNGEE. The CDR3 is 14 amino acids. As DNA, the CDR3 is TGTGCCAGCAGCGTAGCGGGGGGAGGAGAGACCCAGTACTTC. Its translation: CASSVAGGGETQYF. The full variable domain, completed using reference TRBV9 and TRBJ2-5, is DSGVTQTPKHLITATGQRVTLRCSPRSGDLSVYWYQQSLDQGLQFLIQYYNGEERAKGNILERFSAQQFPDLHSELNLSSLELGDSALYFCASSVAGGGETQYFGPGTRLLVL.

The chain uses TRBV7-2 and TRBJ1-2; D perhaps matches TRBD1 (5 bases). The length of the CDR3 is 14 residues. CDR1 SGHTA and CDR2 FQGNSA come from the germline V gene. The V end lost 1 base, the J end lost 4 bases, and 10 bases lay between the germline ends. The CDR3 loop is CASSLVGETYGYTF. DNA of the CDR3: TGTGCCAGCAGCTTAGTAGGGGAAACCTATGGCTACACCTTC.

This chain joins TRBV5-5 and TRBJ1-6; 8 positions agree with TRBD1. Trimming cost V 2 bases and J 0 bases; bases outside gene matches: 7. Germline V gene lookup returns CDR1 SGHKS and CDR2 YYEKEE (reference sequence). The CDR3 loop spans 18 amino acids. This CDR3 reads CASSLWQGAFSYNSPLHF. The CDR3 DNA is TGTGCCAGCAGCTTATGGCAGGGGGCATTCTCCTATAATTCACCCCTCCACTTT.

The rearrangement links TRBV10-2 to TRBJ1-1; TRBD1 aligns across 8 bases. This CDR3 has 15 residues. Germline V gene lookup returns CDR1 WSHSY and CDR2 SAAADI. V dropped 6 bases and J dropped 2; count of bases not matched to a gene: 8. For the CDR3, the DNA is TGCGCCAGCAGAAACAGGGGGGAGGTTAACACTGAAGCTTTCTTT. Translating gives CASRNRGEVNTEAFF.

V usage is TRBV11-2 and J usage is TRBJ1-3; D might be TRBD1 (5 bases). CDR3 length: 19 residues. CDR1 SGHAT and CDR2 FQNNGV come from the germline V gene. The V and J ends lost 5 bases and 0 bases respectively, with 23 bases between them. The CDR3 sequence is CASSPRTMGRTSSGNTIYF. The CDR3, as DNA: TGTGCCAGCAGCCCGAGAACGATGGGACGGACAAGCTCTGGAAACACCATATATTTT.

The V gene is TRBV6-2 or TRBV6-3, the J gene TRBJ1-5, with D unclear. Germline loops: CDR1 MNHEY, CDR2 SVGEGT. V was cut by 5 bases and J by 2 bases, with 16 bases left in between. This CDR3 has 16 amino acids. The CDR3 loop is CASSPPGRSGNQPQHF. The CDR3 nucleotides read TGTGCCAGCAGTCCCCCCGGGAGGTCAGGCAATCAGCCCCAGCATTTT.

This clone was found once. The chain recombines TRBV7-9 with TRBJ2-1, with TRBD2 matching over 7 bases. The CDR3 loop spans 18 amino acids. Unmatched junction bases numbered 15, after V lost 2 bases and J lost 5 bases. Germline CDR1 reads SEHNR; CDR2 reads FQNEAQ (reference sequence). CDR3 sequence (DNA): TGTGCCAGCAGCTTACTCCTGCGGGGGAACAGGACCAACAATGAGCAGTTCTTC. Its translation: CASSLLLRGNRTNNEQFF.